A selection of T cell receptor beta chains follows, all from one sample in a study of cytomegalovirus exposure and HLA in healthy donors. The method was immunoSEQ multiplex PCR; TCRdb's version includes in-frame clones alone and lacks a portion of them. In the table there are roughly 150,000 clones, about 95% of which are singletons. Source material: PBMCs. The receptors here all came from a woman younger than 30 in good health and CMV-seronegative. Each CDR3 is given with its conserved first and last residue. The order of the fields is J gene, clone size, V gene, D gene, CDR3 protein, CDR3 DNA. A D gene is named only where the DNA matches it firmly. Only some rows state a clone size, as once, few, many or a class for expanded clones.

>TRBJ2-3|once|TRBV7-3|.
CASSLKATGQGRDTQYF
TGTGCCAGCAGCTTAAAGGCCACCGGGCAGGGGAGAGATACGCAGTATTTT
>TRBJ1-2|once|TRBV18|.
CASSATQNYGYTF
TGTGCCAGCTCAGCGACACAAAACTATGGCTACACCTTC
>TRBJ2-5|.|TRBV11-2|TRBD1
CASSATGVWETQYF
TGTGCCAGCAGCGCTACAGGGGTTTGGGAGACCCAGTACTTC
>TRBJ1-5|.|TRBV5-6|.
CASSLGQYNQPQHF
TGTGCCAGCAGCTTGGGGCAGTACAATCAGCCCCAGCATTTT
>TRBJ2-3|.|TRBV30|.
CAWSVVGQSTDTQYF
TGTGCCTGGAGTGTGGTGGGGCAGAGCACAGATACGCAGTATTTT
>TRBJ2-7|.|TRBV29-1|TRBD1
CSGPGQGAYEQYF
TGCAGCGGCCCGGGACAGGGGGCCTACGAGCAGTACTTC
>TRBJ1-5|.|TRBV25-1|.
CASSESGRPSNQPQHF
TGTGCCAGCAGTGAATCAGGGCGGCCTAGCAATCAGCCCCAGCATTTT
>TRBJ1-1|.|TRBV13|TRBD1
CASSTRQGFDTEAFF
TGTGCCAGCAGCACTCGACAGGGGTTCGACACTGAAGCTTTCTTT
>TRBJ2-5|.|TRBV23-1|.
CASSRGRYQETQYF
TGCGCCAGCAGTCGGGGCAGGTACCAAGAGACCCAGTACTTC
>TRBJ1-2|.|TRBV4-1|TRBD1
CASSQGWTGTNYGYTF
TGCGCCAGCAGCCAAGGCTGGACAGGGACTAACTATGGCTACACCTTC
>TRBJ2-5|.|TRBV9|.
CASSVYAGEETQYF
TGTGCCAGCAGCGTATATGCAGGGGAAGAGACCCAGTACTTC
>TRBJ2-3|.|TRBV7-6|TRBD2
CASTYSGTGGDTQYF
TGTGCCAGCACATATAGCGGGACCGGCGGAGATACGCAGTATTTT
>TRBJ2-7|.|TRBV7-9|.
CASSLTGRGRNEQYF
TGTGCCAGCAGCTTAACGGGCAGGGGGAGGAACGAGCAGTACTTC
>TRBJ1-5|.|TRBV21-1|.
CASSPGQGASGNQPQHF
TGTGCCAGCAGTCCGGGACAGGGGGCGTCAGGCAATCAGCCCCAGCATTTT
>TRBJ1-5|.|TRBV4-3|TRBD1
CASSERYRGDNQPQHF
TGCGCCAGCAGCGAAAGGTACAGGGGAGACAATCAGCCCCAGCATTTT
>TRBJ2-1|.|TRBV25-1|TRBD2
CASSDSGIGFKQFF
TGTGCCAGCAGTGACAGCGGGATTGGTTTTAAGCAGTTCTTC
>TRBJ1-2|.|TRBV4-2|TRBD1
CASRQQGLNYGYTF
TGTGCCAGCAGACAACAGGGGCTTAACTATGGCTACACCTTC
>TRBJ2-3|.|TRBV5-1|.
CASSEGAGRDTQYF
TGCGCCAGCAGCGAGGGGGCAGGGAGGGATACGCAGTATTTT
>TRBJ2-3|.|TRBV7-3|TRBD2
CASSQRGAAPDTQYF
TGTGCCAGCAGCCAGCGGGGGGCAGCCCCAGATACGCAGTATTTT
>TRBJ1-1|.|TRBV18|TRBD1
CASSAQGVGNTEAFF
TGTGCCAGCTCAGCACAGGGGGTTGGGAACACTGAAGCTTTCTTT
>TRBJ2-1|.|TRBV19|TRBD1
CASSGGTGLDNEQFF
TGTGCCAGTAGTGGAGGGACAGGGTTGGACAATGAGCAGTTCTTC
>TRBJ1-1|.|TRBV4-1|.
CASSQGRGGAFF
TGCGCCAGCAGCCAAGGGAGGGGTGGGGCTTTCTTT
>TRBJ2-3|.|TRBV5-4|TRBD2
CASSQQAGGSTDTQYF
TGTGCCAGCAGCCAACAAGCGGGGGGGTCCACAGATACGCAGTATTTT
>TRBJ2-7|.|TRBV6-5|.
CASSRAGSDEQYF
TGTGCCAGCAGTCGTGCAGGGTCGGACGAGCAGTACTTC
>TRBJ2-2|.|TRBV30|.
CAWSIFGGRRVTGELFF
TGTGCCTGGAGCATATTCGGAGGGCGTCGGGTCACCGGGGAGCTGTTTTTT
>TRBJ1-2|.|TRBV5-1|TRBD1
CASSLRFGGDSDGCTF
TGCGCCAGCAGCTTGAGGTTCGGGGGGGACAGCGATGGCTGCACCTTC
>TRBJ1-1|.|TRBV30|.
CAWSVETEAFF
TGTGCCTGGAGTGTAGAGACTGAAGCTTTCTTT
>TRBJ2-1|.|TRBV5-1|TRBD2
CASSQGLAAYNEQFF
TGCGCCAGCAGCCAAGGACTAGCGGCCTACAATGAGCAGTTCTTC
>TRBJ2-7|.|TRBV7-3|TRBD2
CASSPEPLAGGPHEQYF
TGTGCCAGCAGCCCAGAACCCCTAGCGGGGGGGCCGCACGAGCAGTACTTC
>TRBJ1-2|.|TRBV6-5|.
CASSYGGAGREYGYTF
TGTGCCAGCAGTTACGGAGGGGCAGGGCGGGAATATGGCTACACCTTC
>TRBJ1-1|once|TRBV5-1|.
CASSFGHFTNTEAFF
TGCGCCAGCAGCTTCGGACATTTTACGAACACTGAAGCTTTCTTT
>TRBJ1-2|.|TRBV7-2|TRBD1
CASSPIRQGNGYTF
TGTGCCAGCAGCCCGATCCGACAGGGTAATGGCTACACCTTC
>TRBJ1-2|.|TRBV5-1|.
CASSLEVTGISSNGYTF
TGCGCCAGCAGCTTGGAAGTGACAGGCATAAGTTCTAATGGCTACACCTTC
>TRBJ1-2|.|TRBV4-3|.
CASSRGGVSYGYTF
TGCGCCAGCAGCCGTGGGGGGGTATCCTATGGCTACACCTTC
>TRBJ1-4|.|TRBV29-1|.
CSAGDEKLFF
TGCAGCGCCGGAGATGAAAAACTGTTTTTT
>TRBJ1-4|.|TRBV5-1|.
CASSMTGVEKLFF
TGCGCCAGCAGCATGACAGGAGTCGAAAAACTGTTTTTT
>TRBJ1-2|.|TRBV15|TRBD1
CATSRGSGQGPPIDTF
TGTGCCACCAGCAGAGGTAGTGGACAGGGACCCCCTATCGACACCTTC